This is a list of T cell receptor beta chains from one sample in a study of blood T cell repertoires in COVID-19. Sequencing used immunoSEQ multiplex PCR; TCRdb keeps in-frame clones, though not all of them. The sample holds some 170,000 clones, roughly 87% seen once. Sequenced: peripheral blood. The source of these receptors is a woman aged 45 to 65 with acute or convalescent COVID-19. Each CDR3 is given with its conserved first and last residue. The order of the fields is V gene, clone size, D gene, J gene, CDR3 protein, CDR3 DNA. A D gene is named only where the DNA matches it firmly. Clone size is not always given. Where it is, it says once, few, many or a class for expanded clones.

>TRBV5-1|-|TRBD1|TRBJ1-6
CASSYSRQGFSYNSPLHF
TGCGCCAGCAGCTACTCCCGACAGGGATTCTCCTATAATTCACCCCTCCACTTT
>TRBV30|-|-|TRBJ2-1
CAWSVRIRGASSYNEQFF
TGTGCCTGGAGTGTACGAATCAGGGGGGCGAGCTCCTACAATGAGCAGTTCTTC
>TRBV7-2|few|TRBD1|TRBJ1-6
CASSLGPFRLGGPNSPLHF
TGTGCCAGCAGCTTAGGTCCCTTTCGGTTAGGGGGCCCAAATTCACCCCTCCACTTT
>TRBV19|-|-|TRBJ1-6
CASSINQNSPLHF
TGTGCCAGTAGTATTAACCAGAATTCACCCCTCCACTTT
>TRBV5-6|few|-|TRBJ1-2
CASSLVERGGGYTF
TGTGCCAGCAGCTTGGTAGAAAGGGGTGGAGGCTACACCTTC
>TRBV4-1|-|TRBD2|TRBJ2-3
CASSQGPAGATDTQYF
TGCGCCAGCAGCCAAGGGCCAGCGGGAGCCACAGATACGCAGTATTTT
>TRBV5-1|-|TRBD1|TRBJ1-4
CASSLRGRGEKLFF
TGCGCCAGCAGCTTGAGGGGGCGCGGGGAAAAACTGTTTTTT
>TRBV6-5|-|-|TRBJ1-2
CASSPTGQGGYTF
TGTGCCAGCAGCCCCACGGGGCAGGGGGGCTACACCTTC
>TRBV5-1|-|TRBD1|TRBJ2-6
CASTDRASGSGANVLTF
TGCGCCAGCACCGACAGGGCTAGTGGCTCTGGGGCCAACGTCCTGACTTTC
>TRBV6-5|-|TRBD1|TRBJ1-5
CASRSGQDNQPQHF
TGTGCCAGCAGGAGCGGACAGGACAATCAGCCCCAGCATTTT
>TRBV9|-|-|TRBJ1-1
CASSVTVYTEAFF
TGTGCCAGCAGCGTAACAGTCTACACTGAAGCTTTCTTT
>TRBV19|-|-|TRBJ1-5
CASSIVGVNSNQPQHF
TGTGCCAGTAGTATCGTGGGAGTAAATAGCAATCAGCCCCAGCATTTT
>TRBV19|once|-|TRBJ1-5
CASSPNRGAIQPQHF
TGTGCCAGTAGTCCGAATCGGGGGGCGATTCAGCCCCAGCATTTT
>TRBV5-4|-|TRBD2|TRBJ2-3
CASSLDSGYTDTQYF
TGTGCCAGCAGCTTGGATAGCGGGTACACAGATACGCAGTATTTT
>TRBV6-1|-|-|TRBJ1-2
CASSTDRLTNYGYTF
TGTGCCAGCAGTACCGACAGGCTTACTAACTATGGCTACACCTTC
>TRBV9|-|-|TRBJ1-5
CASSVGGAADQPQHF
TGTGCCAGCAGCGTAGGCGGGGCGGCGGATCAGCCCCAGCATTTT
>TRBV5-8|-|TRBD1|TRBJ2-7
CASSFYGQGGEQYF
TGTGCCAGCAGCTTTTATGGACAGGGAGGCGAGCAGTACTTC
>TRBV24-1|-|TRBD1|TRBJ2-3
CATSESGTGLGTDTQYF
TGTGCCACCAGTGAATCCGGGACAGGGCTCGGCACAGATACGCAGTATTTT
>TRBV21-1|-|-|TRBJ2-5
CASSSLGASGGETQYF
TGTGCCAGCAGCTCCCTCGGGGCTAGCGGGGGTGAGACCCAGTACTTC
>TRBV14|-|-|TRBJ1-5
CASSQEGSYSNQPQHF
TGTGCCAGCAGCCAAGAGGGGAGTTATAGCAATCAGCCCCAGCATTTT
>TRBV7-9|-|-|TRBJ1-1
CANAGVSNTEAFF
TGTGCCAACGCCGGGGTGTCGAACACTGAAGCTTTCTTT
>TRBV6-5|-|TRBD2|TRBJ2-1
CASRPSGRAYNEQFF
TGTGCCAGCAGGCCGAGCGGGAGGGCCTACAATGAGCAGTTCTTC
>TRBV7-2|-|TRBD2|TRBJ2-5
CASSLPTSGQETQYF
TGTGCCAGCAGCTTACCTACTAGCGGACAAGAGACCCAGTACTTC
>TRBV9|-|TRBD2|TRBJ2-3
CASSVTTGLAGREGDTQYF
TGTGCCAGCAGCGTTACTACGGGACTAGCGGGGAGAGAAGGAGATACGCAGTATTTT
>TRBV6-5|-|-|TRBJ1-3
CASSKGNSGNTIYF
TGTGCCAGCAGTAAGGGGAACTCTGGAAACACCATATATTTT
>TRBV6-5|-|-|TRBJ2-3
CASSYSGGPGGDTQYF
TGTGCCAGCAGTTACTCGGGGGGGCCCGGGGGAGATACGCAGTATTTT
>TRBV13|-|TRBD1|TRBJ1-4
CASSLGHGTGGFGEKLFF
TGTGCCAGCAGCTTAGGCCACGGGACAGGGGGTTTCGGTGAAAAACTGTTTTTT
>TRBV7-3|-|TRBD1|TRBJ1-1
CASSLTGTAGDISFF
TGTGCCAGCAGCTTAACGGGGACAGCCGGGGACATCTCTTTCTTT
>TRBV10-3|-|-|TRBJ1-6
CAISEGQSSYNSPLHF
TGTGCCATCAGTGAGGGACAGAGCTCCTATAATTCACCCCTCCACTTT
>TRBV24-1|-|-|TRBJ2-6
CATSTLGSSGANVLTF
TGTGCCACCAGCACGCTTGGTAGCTCTGGGGCCAACGTCCTGACTTTC